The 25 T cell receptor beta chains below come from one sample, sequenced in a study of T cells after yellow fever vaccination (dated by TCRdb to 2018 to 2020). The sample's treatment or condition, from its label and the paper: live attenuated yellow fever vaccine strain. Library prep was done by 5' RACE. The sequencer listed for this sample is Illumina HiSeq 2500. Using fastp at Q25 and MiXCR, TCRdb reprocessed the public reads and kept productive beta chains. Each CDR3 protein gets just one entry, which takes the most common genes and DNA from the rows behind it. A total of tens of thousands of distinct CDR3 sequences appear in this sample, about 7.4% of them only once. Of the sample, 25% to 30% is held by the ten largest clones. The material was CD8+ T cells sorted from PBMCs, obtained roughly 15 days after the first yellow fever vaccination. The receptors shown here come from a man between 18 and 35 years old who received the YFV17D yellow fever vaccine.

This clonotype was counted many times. Here the CDR3 reads CASSLGRGTAGEQFF. For the CDR3, the DNA is TGTGCCAGCAGTTTAGGCCGGGGGACAGCTGGTGAGCAGTTCTTC. This chain links TRBV12-3 or TRBV12-4 with TRBJ2-1; weak D call: TRBD1 (7 bases). V lost 1 base to trimming and J lost 9 bases, with 16 bases between them. The length of the CDR3 is 15 residues.

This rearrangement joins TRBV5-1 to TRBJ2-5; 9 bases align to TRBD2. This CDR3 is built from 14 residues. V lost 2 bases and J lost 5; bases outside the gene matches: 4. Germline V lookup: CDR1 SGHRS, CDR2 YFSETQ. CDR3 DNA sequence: TGCGCCAGCAGCTTAATAGCGGGGGCGGAGACCCAGTACTTC. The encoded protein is CASSLIAGAETQYF.

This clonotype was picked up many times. The CDR3 coding sequence is TGTGCCAGCAGTCCCGGAGTTGGTTCTGGAAACACCATATATTTT. Its translation is CASSPGVGSGNTIYF. The chain has TRBV6-5 and TRBJ1-3, with D uncertain. CDR3 length: 15 amino acids. The V and J ends lost 5 bases and 1 base respectively, with 12 bases between them. Germline CDR1 MNHEY, CDR2 SVGAGI.

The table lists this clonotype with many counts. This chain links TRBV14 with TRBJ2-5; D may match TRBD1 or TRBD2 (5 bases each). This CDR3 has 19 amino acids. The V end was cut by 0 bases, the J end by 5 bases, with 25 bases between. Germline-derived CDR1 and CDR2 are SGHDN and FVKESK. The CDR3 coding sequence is TGTGCCAGCAGCCAAGATCAACAAGGGTGGACAAACCGGAGGGAGACCCAGTACTTC. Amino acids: CASSQDQQGWTNRRETQYF. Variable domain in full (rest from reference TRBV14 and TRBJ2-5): EAGVTQFPSHSVIEKGQTVTLRCDPISGHDNLYWYRRVMGKEIKFLLHFVKESKQDESGMPNNRFLAERTGGTYSTLKVQPAELEDSGVYFCASSQDQQGWTNRRETQYFGPGTRLLVL.

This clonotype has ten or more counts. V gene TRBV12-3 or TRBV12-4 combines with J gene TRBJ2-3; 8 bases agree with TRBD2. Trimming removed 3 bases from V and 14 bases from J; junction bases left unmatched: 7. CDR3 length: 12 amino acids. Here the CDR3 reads CASSLPGLDSYF. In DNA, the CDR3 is TGTGCCAGCAGTTTGCCGGGACTAGACTCGTATTTT.

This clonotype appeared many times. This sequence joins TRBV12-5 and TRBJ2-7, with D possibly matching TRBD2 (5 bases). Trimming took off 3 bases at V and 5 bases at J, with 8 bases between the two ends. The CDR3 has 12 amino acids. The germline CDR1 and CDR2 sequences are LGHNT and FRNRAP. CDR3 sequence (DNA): TGTGCTAGTGGTTTAAACGGGGACGAGCAGTACTTC. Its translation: CASGLNGDEQYF.

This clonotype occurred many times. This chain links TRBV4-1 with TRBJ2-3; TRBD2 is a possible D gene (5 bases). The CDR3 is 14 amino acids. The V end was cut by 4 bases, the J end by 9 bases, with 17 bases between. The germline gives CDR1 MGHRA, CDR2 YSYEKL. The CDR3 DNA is TGCGCCAGCAGCCTTATCGGGGAATGGAGGACGCAGTATTTT. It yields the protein CASSLIGEWRTQYF.

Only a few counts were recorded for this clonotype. The CDR3: CASSYSKLTEAFF. DNA for the CDR3: TGTGCCAGCAGTTACTCGAAATTAACTGAAGCTTTCTTT. The genes are TRBV6-5 and TRBJ1-1; D remains ambiguous. This CDR3 has 13 amino acids. The V end lost 0 bases, the J end lost 5 bases, and 7 bases lay between the germline ends. CDR1 is MNHEY, CDR2 SVGAGI, per germline.

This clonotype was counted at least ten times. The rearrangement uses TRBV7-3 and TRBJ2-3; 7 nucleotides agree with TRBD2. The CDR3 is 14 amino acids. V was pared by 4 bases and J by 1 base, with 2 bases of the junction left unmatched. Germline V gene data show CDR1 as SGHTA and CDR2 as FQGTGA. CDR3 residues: CASSSRGGTDTQYF. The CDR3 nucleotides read TGTGCCAGCAGCTCCCGGGGGGGCACAGATACGCAGTATTTT.

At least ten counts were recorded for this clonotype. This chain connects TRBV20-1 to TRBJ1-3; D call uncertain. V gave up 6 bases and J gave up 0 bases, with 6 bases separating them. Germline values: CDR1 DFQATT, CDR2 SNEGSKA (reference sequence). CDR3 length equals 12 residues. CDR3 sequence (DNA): TGCAGTGCCGCCTACTCTGGAAACACCATATATTTT. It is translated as CSAAYSGNTIYF.

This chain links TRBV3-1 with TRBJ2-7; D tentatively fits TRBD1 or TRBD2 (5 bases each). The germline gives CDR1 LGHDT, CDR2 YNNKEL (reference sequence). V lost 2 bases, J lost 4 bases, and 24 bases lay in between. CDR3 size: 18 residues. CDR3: CASSQRDPQSWMVYEQYV. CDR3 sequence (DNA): TGTGCCAGCAGCCAACGGGACCCTCAGTCATGGATGGTTTACGAGCAGTACGTC.

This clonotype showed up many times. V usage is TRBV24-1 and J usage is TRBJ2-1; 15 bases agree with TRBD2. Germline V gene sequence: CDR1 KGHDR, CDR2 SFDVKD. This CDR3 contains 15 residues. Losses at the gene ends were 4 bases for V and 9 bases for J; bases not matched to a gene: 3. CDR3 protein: CATSEWTSGGGEQFF. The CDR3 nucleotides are TGTGCCACCAGTGAATGGACTAGCGGGGGGGGTGAGCAGTTCTTC.

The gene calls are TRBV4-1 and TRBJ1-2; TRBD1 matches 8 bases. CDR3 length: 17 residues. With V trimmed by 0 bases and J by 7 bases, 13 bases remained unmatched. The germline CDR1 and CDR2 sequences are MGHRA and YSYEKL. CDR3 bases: TGCGCCAGCAGCCAAGAAGTGGCAGGGGGCCTTGGAGGTGGCTACACCTTC. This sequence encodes CASSQEVAGGLGGGYTF.

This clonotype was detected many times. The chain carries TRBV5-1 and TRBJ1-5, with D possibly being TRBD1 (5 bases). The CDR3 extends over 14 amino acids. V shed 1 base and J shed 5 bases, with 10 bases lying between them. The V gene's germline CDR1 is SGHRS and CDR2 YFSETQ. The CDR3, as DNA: TGCGCCAGCAGCTTGAACAGAGGGGATCAGCCCCAGCATTTT. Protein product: CASSLNRGDQPQHF.

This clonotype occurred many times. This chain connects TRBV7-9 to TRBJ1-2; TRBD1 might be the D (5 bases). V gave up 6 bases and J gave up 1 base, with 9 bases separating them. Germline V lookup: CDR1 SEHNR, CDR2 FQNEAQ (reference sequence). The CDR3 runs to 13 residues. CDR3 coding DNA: TGTGCCAGCAGTGACAGTATTAACTATGGCTACACCTTC. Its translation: CASSDSINYGYTF.

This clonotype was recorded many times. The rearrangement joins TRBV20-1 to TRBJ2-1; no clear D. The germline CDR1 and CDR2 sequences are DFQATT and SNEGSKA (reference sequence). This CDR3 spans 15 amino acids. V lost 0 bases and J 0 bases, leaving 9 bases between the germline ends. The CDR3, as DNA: TGCAGTGCTAGAGATTTCGAAAGCTCCTACAATGAGCAGTTCTTC. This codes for CSARDFESSYNEQFF.

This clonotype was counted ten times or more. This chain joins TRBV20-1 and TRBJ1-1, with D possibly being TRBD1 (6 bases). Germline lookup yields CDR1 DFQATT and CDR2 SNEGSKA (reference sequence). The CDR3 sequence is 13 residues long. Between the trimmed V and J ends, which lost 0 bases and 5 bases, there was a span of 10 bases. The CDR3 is CSARDNRATEAFF. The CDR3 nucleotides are TGCAGTGCTAGAGATAACAGGGCAACTGAAGCTTTCTTT.

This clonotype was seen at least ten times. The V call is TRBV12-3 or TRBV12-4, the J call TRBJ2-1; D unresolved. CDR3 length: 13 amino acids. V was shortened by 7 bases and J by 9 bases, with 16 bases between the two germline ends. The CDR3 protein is CASIPIVGGEQFF. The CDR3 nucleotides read TGTGCCAGCATCCCAATAGTGGGTGGTGAGCAGTTCTTC.

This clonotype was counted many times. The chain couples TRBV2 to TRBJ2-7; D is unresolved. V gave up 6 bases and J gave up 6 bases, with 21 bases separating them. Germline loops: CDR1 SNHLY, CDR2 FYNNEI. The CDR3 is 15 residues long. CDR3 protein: CASREFVPVLGEQYF. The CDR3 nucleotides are TGTGCCAGCAGAGAGTTTGTCCCTGTTTTAGGCGAGCAGTACTTC.

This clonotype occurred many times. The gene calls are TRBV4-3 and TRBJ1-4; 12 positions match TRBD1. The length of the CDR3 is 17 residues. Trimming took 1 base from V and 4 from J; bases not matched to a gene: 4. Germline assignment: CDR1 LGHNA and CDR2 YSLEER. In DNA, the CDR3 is TGCGCCAGCAGCCAAGGGGGACAGGGGGCCCTTAATGAAAAACTGTTTTTT. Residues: CASSQGGQGALNEKLFF.

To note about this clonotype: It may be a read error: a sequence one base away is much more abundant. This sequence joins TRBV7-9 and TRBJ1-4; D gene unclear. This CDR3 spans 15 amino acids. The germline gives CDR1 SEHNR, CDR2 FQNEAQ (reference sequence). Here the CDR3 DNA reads TGTGCCAGCAGCAGTACAAGGGCAACTAATGAAGAACTGTTTTTT. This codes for CASSSTRATNEELFF.

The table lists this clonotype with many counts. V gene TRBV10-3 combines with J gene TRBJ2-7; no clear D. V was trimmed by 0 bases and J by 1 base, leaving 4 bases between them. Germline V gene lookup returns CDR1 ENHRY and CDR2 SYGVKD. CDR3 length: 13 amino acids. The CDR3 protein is CAISESTSYEQYV. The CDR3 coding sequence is TGTGCCATCAGTGAGTCGACGTCCTACGAGCAGTACGTC.

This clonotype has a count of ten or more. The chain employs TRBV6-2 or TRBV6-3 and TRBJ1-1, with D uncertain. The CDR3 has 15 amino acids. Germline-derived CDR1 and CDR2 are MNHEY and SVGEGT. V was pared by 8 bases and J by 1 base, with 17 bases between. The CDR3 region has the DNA TGTGCCAGCTTAAAACCAGAGTACTCGAACACTGAAGCTTTCTTT. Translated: CASLKPEYSNTEAFF.

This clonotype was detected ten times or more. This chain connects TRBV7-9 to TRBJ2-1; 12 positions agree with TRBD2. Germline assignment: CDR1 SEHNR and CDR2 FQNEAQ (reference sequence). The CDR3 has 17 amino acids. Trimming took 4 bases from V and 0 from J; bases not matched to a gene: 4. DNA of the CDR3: TGTGCCAGCAGCTCCGGACTAGCGGGGCTCTCCTACAATGAGCAGTTCTTC. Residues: CASSSGLAGLSYNEQFF.

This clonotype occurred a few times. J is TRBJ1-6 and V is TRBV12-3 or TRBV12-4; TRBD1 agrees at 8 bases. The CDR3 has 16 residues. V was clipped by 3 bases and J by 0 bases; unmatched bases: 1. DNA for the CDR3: TGTGCCAGCAGTTTTGACAGGGGCTCCTATAATTCACCCCTCCACTTT. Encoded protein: CASSFDRGSYNSPLHF.